These T cell receptor beta chains were read from a single sample in a study of blood T cell repertoires in COVID-19. Here immunoSEQ multiplex PCR was the method, and the copy in TCRdb shows in-frame clones only, minus some. Of under 300,000 clones listed, about nine tenths are singletons. The specimen was PBMCs or T cells enriched from blood (not recorded which). These receptors were taken from a woman in her sixties who had recovered from COVID-19. CDR3s include the opening cysteine and the closing phenylalanine or tryptophan. A D gene is named only where the DNA matches it firmly. Size is omitted from some rows. Given values are once, few, many or a class for expanded clones.

>-|TRBV4-2|TRBJ2-1|-
TGTGCCAGCAGCCAAGATGTCGGGGGACGGCATGAGCAGTTCTTC
CASSQDVGGRHEQFF
>-|TRBV7-3|TRBJ1-1|-
TGTGCCAGCAGCAGGACAGTGAACACTGAAGCTTTCTTT
CASSRTVNTEAFF
>-|TRBV5-1|TRBJ2-1|TRBD2
TGCGCCAGCAGCTTGGTGGCGGGGGGGAGATACAATGAGCAGTTCTTC
CASSLVAGGRYNEQFF
>-|TRBV30|TRBJ1-6|-
TGTGCCTGGAAGACAATCGGTAATTCACCCCTCCACTTT
CAWKTIGNSPLHF
>-|TRBV18|TRBJ1-2|TRBD1
TGTGCCAGCTCACCAACAGACAGGGATGGCTATGGCTACACCTTC
CASSPTDRDGYGYTF
>-|TRBV29-1|TRBJ1-2|-
TGCGGGGGAGGCGGGGCTGAAAACTATGGCTACACCTTC
CGGGGAENYGYTF
>-|TRBV7-7|TRBJ2-5|TRBD2
TGTGCTAGCAGCCCGGGACTAGCGGGAGTAGAGACCCAGTACTTC
CASSPGLAGVETQYF
>-|TRBV5-1|TRBJ2-2|-
TGCGCCAGCAGTTCCCTAGGTCCCACGGCCGGGGAGCTGTTTTTT
CASSSLGPTAGELFF
>-|TRBV6-1|TRBJ1-1|TRBD1
TGTGCCAGCAGTGAAGGACAGGGATACACTGAAGCTTTCTTT
CASSEGQGYTEAFF
>-|TRBV29-1|TRBJ1-1|-
TGCAGCGTTACGGGGGTGACTGAAGCTTTCTTT
CSVTGVTEAFF
>-|TRBV28|TRBJ1-1|-
TGTGCCAGCAGGAGCCCCATGGGGGGGTACACTGAAGCTTTCTTT
CASRSPMGGYTEAFF
>-|TRBV9|TRBJ2-3|-
TGTGCCAGCAGCCCCCAGGGGGATACGCAGTATTTT
CASSPQGDTQYF
>once|TRBV12-3/TRBV12-4|TRBJ2-7|-
TGTGCCAGCTCCCACAGGGACGTCTACGAGCAGTACTTC
CASSHRDVYEQYF
>few|TRBV30|TRBJ1-1|-
TGTGCCTGGAGTGTACGAGAGAACACTGAAGCTTTCTTT
CAWSVRENTEAFF
>few|TRBV3-1/TRBV3-2|TRBJ2-7|TRBD2
TGTGCCAGCAGCCAATCGGCTAGCGGGGCCCCCGAGCAGTACTTC
CASSQSASGAPEQYF
>once|TRBV19|TRBJ1-6|-
TGTGCCAGTAGTATTCAAGCGGATAATTCACCCCTCCACTTT
CASSIQADNSPLHF
>-|TRBV5-6|TRBJ1-4|TRBD1
TGTGCCAGCAGCTCGGGACAGGGGACTGCAACTAATGAAAAACTGTTTTTT
CASSSGQGTATNEKLFF
>-|TRBV9|TRBJ2-2|TRBD2
TGTGCCAGCAGCCCGACGTTGGGGCGGGGGGTGGCCGGGGAGCTGTTTTTT
CASSPTLGRGVAGELFF
>-|TRBV7-3|TRBJ2-1|-
TGTGCCAGCATGGGGCCCTACAATGAGCAGTTCTTC
CASMGPYNEQFF
>-|TRBV10-3|TRBJ1-2|-
TGTGCCATCACTCCGGGCAACAGGGAAGCTGGCTACACCTTC
CAITPGNREAGYTF
>-|TRBV19|TRBJ2-7|-
TGTGCCAGTAGTACCCGGGACTCAGGGGAGCAGTACTTC
CASSTRDSGEQYF
>-|TRBV7-8|TRBJ2-4|-
TGTGCCAGCAGCTTAGACACCCAAGGGGAAAACATTCAGTACTTC
CASSLDTQGENIQYF
>-|TRBV9|TRBJ1-2|-
TGTGCCAGCAGCGGCGACAGGATTAACTATGGCTACACCTTC
CASSGDRINYGYTF
>-|TRBV11-2|TRBJ1-6|-
TGTGCCAGCAGCTCCATCAACAGGGCCCGATCACCCCTCCACTTT
CASSSINRARSPLHF
>-|TRBV12-3/TRBV12-4|TRBJ2-3|-
TGTGCCAGCAGTTTGGATTCCAGGACGCAGTATTTT
CASSLDSRTQYF
>-|TRBV18|TRBJ1-3|-
TGTGCCAGCTCACCAGGGCAGGAGGACACCATATATTTT
CASSPGQEDTIYF
>-|TRBV6-5|TRBJ2-7|-
TGTGCCGGTGGGGCCGATAGGGCCCTAGTCTACGAGCAGTACTTC
CAGGADRALVYEQYF
>-|TRBV7-2|TRBJ2-3|TRBD2
TGTGCCAGCAGCCTCCAAGGACTAGCCTACACAGATACGCAGTATTTT
CASSLQGLAYTDTQYF
>-|TRBV2|TRBJ1-6|TRBD1
TGTGCCAGTGAGGGGACAGCCTTTAATTCACCCCTCCACTTT
CASEGTAFNSPLHF
>-|TRBV7-3|TRBJ1-6|-
TGTGCCAGCAGCGTGTCTGAGAATTCACCCCTCCACTTT
CASSVSENSPLHF
>-|TRBV5-1|TRBJ2-5|-
TGCGCCAGCAGCCCCGGGAGATTCCAAGAGACCCAGTACTTC
CASSPGRFQETQYF
>-|TRBV1|TRBJ1-5|-
TGCACCAGCCACGGACAAAGCAATCAGCCCCAGCATTTT
CTSHGQSNQPQHF
>-|TRBV7-2|TRBJ1-2|-
TGTGCCAGCAGCTTCGCCCGCTCACTTGGCTACACCTTC
CASSFARSLGYTF
>-|TRBV6-5|TRBJ1-3|-
TGTGCCAGCAGTTACTCCCCCCTGCAGGAATGGTATTTT
CASSYSPLQEWYF
>-|TRBV3-1/TRBV3-2|TRBJ1-2|-
TGTGCCAGCAGCCGTACACCCAACTATGGCTACACCTTC
CASSRTPNYGYTF
>-|TRBV9|TRBJ1-2|-
TGTGCCAGCAGCGTAGTGAGTGCTAACTATGGCTACACCTTC
CASSVVSANYGYTF
>-|TRBV7-6|TRBJ2-5|-
TGTGCCAGCAGCCCCCCCCCTACTAGGAGAAGAGGAGAGACCCAGTACTTC
CASSPPPTRRRGETQYF
>-|TRBV5-1|TRBJ1-2|-
TGCGCCAGCAGCTTGGGACTCCTAGCTAACTATGGCTACACCTTC
CASSLGLLANYGYTF
>-|TRBV27|TRBJ2-5|TRBD1
TGTGCCAGCAATCCGACCGGACAGGGGAAACAGACCCAGTACTTC
CASNPTGQGKQTQYF
>-|TRBV3-1/TRBV3-2|TRBJ2-7|TRBD1
TGTGCCAGCAGCCAAGATAGGGGGAGGACAGGGATGCCCGAGCAGTACTTC
CASSQDRGRTGMPEQYF
>-|TRBV7-8|TRBJ1-5|-
TGTGCCAGCAGCCCTTATAGCAATCAGCCCCAGCATTTT
CASSPYSNQPQHF
>-|TRBV2|TRBJ1-6|TRBD1
TGTGCCAGCGTACCCGACAGGGTAAAAAGTTATTCACCCCTCCACTTT
CASVPDRVKSYSPLHF
>-|TRBV9|TRBJ2-1|TRBD1
TGTGCCAGCAGACCCCGGGACAGGTCTTGCTTCTTC
CASRPRDRSCFF
>-|TRBV19|TRBJ1-5|-
TGTGCCAGTAGCCCAAGAGGGAATAGCAATCAGCCCCAGCATTTT
CASSPRGNSNQPQHF
>-|TRBV21-1|TRBJ2-7|-
TGTGCCAGCAGCACCTTGACAGGGGGTGGACAGTACTTC
CASSTLTGGGQYF
>-|TRBV10-3|TRBJ1-2|TRBD1
TGTGCCATCAGTGAGTTTACAGGGGGTGCTAACTATGGCTACACCTTC
CAISEFTGGANYGYTF